These T cell receptor beta chains were read from a single sample in a study of blood T cell repertoires in COVID-19. Measured with immunoSEQ multiplex PCR; TCRdb has only the in-frame clones, and not every one. The sample has under 250,000 clones; around 88% are singletons. The sequenced material came from peripheral blood. The receptors were sampled from a woman aged 80 or older with COVID-19, enrolled during active disease. Both conserved end residues are part of each CDR3. D genes are given only for firm matches. Expanded clones are given a class, and other clones once, few, many or no size at all.

clone_size d_call j_call v_call cdr3_nt cdr3_aa
NA TRBD2 TRBJ2-3 TRBV28 TGTGCCAGCAGAACTAGCGGAACCAGGACAGATACGCAGTATTTT CASRTSGTRTDTQYF
NA NA TRBJ2-3 TRBV1 TGCACCAGCAGAGAACTAGCGGGGGGGCCCGAGGGCACAGATACGCAGTATTTT CTSRELAGGPEGTDTQYF
NA TRBD1 TRBJ1-2 TRBV30 TGTGCCTGGAGGGGGGACAGACACAACTATGGCTACACCTTC CAWRGDRHNYGYTF
NA TRBD1 TRBJ2-2 TRBV18 TGTGCCAGCTCCCCCGGGACAGAAGACACCGGGGAGCTGTTTTTT CASSPGTEDTGELFF
once NA TRBJ1-1 TRBV6-4 TGTGCCAGCAGTGAAGGGGCGGGGCGTGATGCTTTCTTT CASSEGAGRDAFF
once NA TRBJ2-5 TRBV18 TGTGCCAGCTCACCGACCCGGGGTGGAGAGACCCAGTACTTC CASSPTRGGETQYF
NA NA TRBJ2-5 TRBV2 TGTGCCAGCAGTGTTGGGAGTAGACCTGTCGGCCAAGAGACCCAGTACTTC CASSVGSRPVGQETQYF
few NA TRBJ1-1 TRBV7-7 TGTGCCAGCTCCCGGGCTCTGGGGGGTGAAGCTTTCTTT CASSRALGGEAFF
NA NA TRBJ2-3 TRBV5-1 TGCGCCAGCAGCCGTAGCGCAGATACGCAGTATTTT CASSRSADTQYF
NA NA TRBJ1-2 TRBV3-1/TRBV3-2 TGTGCCAGCAGCCAAGGCGTATATGGCTACACCTTC CASSQGVYGYTF
NA TRBD1 TRBJ2-5 TRBV5-4 TGTGCCAGCAACAGGGGCCTCCAAGAGACCCAGTACTTC CASNRGLQETQYF
NA NA TRBJ1-1 TRBV28 TGTGCCAGCGCAGACTTAACTGAAGCTTTCTTT CASADLTEAFF
NA TRBD1 TRBJ2-2 TRBV7-7 TGTGCTAGCAGCTCAGGACAGGGGGCGGGGACCGGGGAGCTGTTTTTT CASSSGQGAGTGELFF
once TRBD1 TRBJ1-1 TRBV28 TGTGCCAGCAGTTTATCTGGGACAGGGTTTACTGAAGCTTTCTTT CASSLSGTGFTEAFF
NA TRBD1 TRBJ2-5 TRBV7-2 TGTGCCAGCAGCCCCGGTGTAGGGGGCCGGGTGGAGACCCAGTACTTC CASSPGVGGRVETQYF
NA NA TRBJ1-2 TRBV6-4 TGTGCCAGCAGTGACTCGAGGCCATCAGCTCGAGTCTCCTATGGCTACACCTTC CASSDSRPSARVSYGYTF
NA TRBD2 TRBJ2-1 TRBV19 TGTGCCAGACCAAGCGGGGGGCGGTCCTACAATGAGCAGTTCTTC CARPSGGRSYNEQFF
NA NA TRBJ1-6 TRBV5-6 TGTGCCAGCAGCAGGGCGCCAGGGCCCTTGTATAATTCACCCCTCCACTTT CASSRAPGPLYNSPLHF
once NA TRBJ1-2 TRBV5-3 TGTGCCAGAAGCTCCGGGACTACGGAAGTCTATGGCTACACCTTC CARSSGTTEVYGYTF
NA TRBD2 TRBJ2-5 TRBV28 TGTGCCAGCACCATAGCGGGGGGGCTGCAAGAGACCCAGTACTTC CASTIAGGLQETQYF
NA NA TRBJ2-5 TRBV7-9 TGTGCCAGCAGCCTCAGTCGGGCGGGCGAGACCCAGTACTTC CASSLSRAGETQYF
NA TRBD2 TRBJ2-4 TRBV7-2 TGTGCCAGCAGCTCCCCCGGGACTAGGGACATTCAGTACTTC CASSSPGTRDIQYF
NA NA TRBJ2-5 TRBV18 TGTGCCAGCTCACCCGGGGAGACCCAGTACTTC CASSPGETQYF
NA NA TRBJ1-2 TRBV28 TGTGCCAGCAGTCAGCCCCAGCGCTATGGCTACACCTTC CASSQPQRYGYTF
NA NA TRBJ1-6 TRBV9 TGTGCCAGCAGCGTAGGGGGGGATAATTCACCCCTCCACTTT CASSVGGDNSPLHF
once TRBD1 TRBJ2-5 TRBV9 TGTGCCAGCAGCCCAGCCCTTGGACAGGGGGCGCCGGAGACCCAGTACTTC CASSPALGQGAPETQYF